This TCR beta chain emerged from a study of T cells expressing NK-cell markers. Overall study: Among eight sequenced donors, seven carried HCMV seropositivity while one was seronegative.

Notes on the study in general: Roughly 6 donors showed dominant NKG2C+ clonotypes comprising roughly 1.0-7.0% of their CD8+ T cells.

As concerns this clonotype: Its target is not known.

Germline lookup yields CDR1 SGHRS and CDR2 YFSETQ. The CDR3 sequence is 14 residues long. Using the 5' RACE reads, TCRdb records one entry per CDR3 protein without DNA. The listing contains about 400,000 distinct CDR3 sequences. This chain joins TRBV5-1 and TRBJ2-1; TCRdb proposes TRBD2, but this gene call is untestable without DNA. Sequences were obtained from blood T cells: a sorted CD56 or NKG2C T cell subset, CD4+ or CD8+ T cells, or bulk PBMC T cells (not recorded which). The TCR comes from a woman aged 45-60 years in good health. The CDR3 is CASSTGTSISEQFF.